Below are 30 T cell receptor beta chains sequenced from a single sample in a study of monozygotic twins with inflammatory bowel disease (dated by TCRdb to between 2017 and 2020). The library was prepared using 5' RACE. The data were produced on an Illumina HiSeq 2500. The reads, reprocessed by TCRdb, yield one row per CDR3 protein sequence and no DNA. The table for this sample records approximately 110,000 distinct CDR3 sequences. The ten largest clones capture around 12% of the sample. The sequenced sample consisted of blood. The receptors were gathered from a human donor with ulcerative colitis or Crohn's disease, or a healthy co-twin of an affected twin (not recorded which).

J is TRBJ2-3 and V is TRBV28; checking the TCRdb D call of TRBD2 is not possible without DNA. The CDR3 has 15 amino acids. Germline V gene lookup returns CDR1 MDHEN and CDR2 SYDVKM. The CDR3: CASSSRSDLTDTQYF.

The V gene is TRBV10-3, the J gene TRBJ2-5; TCRdb's D call of TRBD1 is untestable without DNA. This CDR3 has 13 amino acids. CDR1 and CDR2 (germline): ENHRY, SYGVKD. The CDR3 reads CAISRTEEETQYF.

This rearrangement joins TRBV7-2 to TRBJ2-3; the D call of TRBD1 rests on TCRdb alone, since no DNA is present to check it. Germline values: CDR1 SGHTA, CDR2 FQGNSA. The CDR3 consists of 15 residues. CDR3 protein: CASSLIREGADTQYF.

This chain uses TRBV5-6 with TRBJ1-4. The CDR3 sequence is 12 residues long. Germline V gives CDR1 SGHDT, CDR2 YYEEEE. CDR3 sequence reads: CASSILTEKLFF. Together with reference TRBV5-6 and TRBJ1-4, the CDR3 gives the full variable domain: DAGVTQSPTHLIKTRGQQVTLRCSPKSGHDTVSWYQQALGQGPQFIFQYYEEEERQRGNFPDRFSGHQFPNYSSELNVNALLLGDSALYLCASSILTEKLFFGSGTQLSVL.

V gene TRBV7-2 combines with J gene TRBJ2-5. The CDR3 totals 14 residues. Germline V lookup: CDR1 SGHTA, CDR2 FQGNSA. The CDR3 is CASSLALTEETQYF.

V is TRBV12-5 and J is TRBJ1-1. Germline V gene data show CDR1 as LGHNT and CDR2 as FRNRAP. This CDR3 is built from 13 residues. The CDR3 region is CASGLDTRTEAFF.

This chain links TRBV12-3 or TRBV12-4 with TRBJ1-1; TCRdb selects TRBD1, and the lack of DNA leaves this call unchecked. This CDR3 is 14 amino acids long. This CDR3 reads CASSFGQLNTEAFF.

The chain uses TRBV9 and TRBJ1-5. The CDR3 totals 13 residues. CDR1 SGDLS and CDR2 YYNGEE come from the germline V gene. This CDR3 reads CASSIAGGQPQHF.

V gene TRBV20-1 combines with J gene TRBJ2-1; the D call from TCRdb, TRBD2, cannot be confirmed without DNA. The CDR3 totals 14 residues. Germline V lookup: CDR1 DFQATT, CDR2 SNEGSKA (reference sequence). CDR3: CSANLLAGLSEQFF.

The chain carries TRBV4-2 and TRBJ1-5; TCRdb calls TRBD1, which cannot be checked without DNA. Germline lookup yields CDR1 LGHNA and CDR2 YNFKEQ. The CDR3 totals 13 residues. The CDR3 reads CASSQDPDQPQHF.

The rearrangement uses TRBV30 and TRBJ1-1. The CDR3 is made up of 13 amino acids. Germline values: CDR1 GTSNPN, CDR2 SVGIG (reference sequence). CDR3: CAWSVDGNTEDFF.

V gene TRBV5-6 combines with J gene TRBJ2-1; TCRdb's D call, TRBD1, is unchecked because there is no DNA. Germline-derived CDR1 and CDR2 are SGHDT and YYEEEE. The CDR3 spans 14 residues. CDR3 protein: CASSSMDRVNEQFF. Filled out from reference TRBV5-6 and TRBJ2-1, the complete variable domain reads DAGVTQSPTHLIKTRGQQVTLRCSPKSGHDTVSWYQQALGQGPQFIFQYYEEEERQRGNFPDRFSGHQFPNYSSELNVNALLLGDSALYLCASSSMDRVNEQFFGPGTRLTVL.

The rearrangement links TRBV19 to TRBJ1-1; the TCRdb call, TRBD1, lacks DNA for checking. The length of the CDR3 is 13 residues. Germline lookup yields CDR1 LNHDA and CDR2 SQIVND (reference sequence). CDR3 sequence reads: CASKQGYDTEAFF.

V usage is TRBV12-3 or TRBV12-4 and J usage is TRBJ1-6; without DNA, the TCRdb call of TRBD1 cannot be checked. CDR3 size: 13 residues. CDR3 in amino acids: CASRQGQGSPLHF.

This rearrangement joins TRBV5-6 to TRBJ1-6; the D call from TCRdb, TRBD1, cannot be confirmed without DNA. The CDR3 totals 15 residues. Germline V lookup: CDR1 SGHDT, CDR2 YYEEEE. The CDR3 spells CASSLTGSANSPLHF. Supplemented by reference TRBV5-6 and TRBJ1-6, the full variable domain reads DAGVTQSPTHLIKTRGQQVTLRCSPKSGHDTVSWYQQALGQGPQFIFQYYEEEERQRGNFPDRFSGHQFPNYSSELNVNALLLGDSALYLCASSLTGSANSPLHFGNGTRLTVT.

This chain uses TRBV13 with TRBJ2-1; TCRdb's D call of TRBD1 is untestable without DNA. CDR3 size: 14 residues. The germline V gene encodes CDR1 PRHDT and CDR2 FYEKMQ (reference sequence). The CDR3 protein is CASSSGDREDEQFF.

This sequence joins TRBV5-1 and TRBJ1-1. This CDR3 has 14 amino acids. Germline V gene sequence: CDR1 SGHRS, CDR2 YFSETQ. CDR3 residues: CASSLAQEGTEAFF.

J is TRBJ1-2 and V is TRBV29-1; TCRdb proposes TRBD1, but this gene call is untestable without DNA. Germline values: CDR1 SQVTM, CDR2 ANQGSEA. The CDR3 covers 14 residues. The CDR3 sequence is CSVDPGGQGYGYTF.

The rearrangement joins TRBV20-1 to TRBJ1-6; TCRdb lists TRBD1, though no DNA is available to test this call. There are 16 residues in the CDR3. Germline V gives CDR1 DFQATT, CDR2 SNEGSKA (reference sequence). This CDR3 reads CSASPRTGIYNSPLHF.

V is TRBV6-2 or TRBV6-3 and J is TRBJ1-2; TCRdb outputs TRBD1, but without DNA this stays unchecked. CDR3 length: 14 residues. CDR1 MNHEY and CDR2 SVGEGT come from the germline V gene. CDR3 protein: CASSYSGQGDGYTF.

The chain joins TRBV12-5 to TRBJ2-1; TCRdb outputs TRBD1, but without DNA this stays unchecked. Germline V lookup: CDR1 LGHNT, CDR2 FRNRAP. This CDR3 spans 14 amino acids. The CDR3 spells CASGLWTGNNEQFF.

This chain links TRBV5-5 with TRBJ2-7; TCRdb's D call of TRBD2 is untestable without DNA. The V gene's germline CDR1 is SGHKS and CDR2 YYEKEE (reference sequence). The CDR3 loop spans 16 amino acids. Here the CDR3 reads CASSSPGLQGAYEQYF.

This chain joins TRBV7-3 and TRBJ2-7. The CDR3 sequence is 14 residues long. The germline V gene has CDR1 SGHTA and CDR2 FQGTGA. CDR3 region: CASSLTAHSDEQYF.

The chain is built from TRBV28 and TRBJ2-3; the TCRdb call, TRBD1, lacks DNA for checking. This CDR3 has 16 amino acids. Looked up from germline, CDR1 is MDHEN and CDR2 is SYDVKM. CDR3 residues: CASSGPGTEPPYTQYF.

Here the CDR3 reads CSIDGQETQYF. This chain uses TRBV29-1 with TRBJ2-5. The germline V gene encodes CDR1 SQVTM and CDR2 ANQGSEA. The CDR3 sequence is 11 residues long. Drawing the rest from reference TRBV29-1 and TRBJ2-5, the complete variable domain is SAVISQKPSRDICQRGTSLTIQCQVDSQVTMMFWYRQQPGQSLTLIATANQGSEATYESGFVIDKFPISRPNLTFSTLTVSNMSPEDSSIYLCSIDGQETQYFGPGTRLLVL.

The chain carries TRBV5-1 and TRBJ1-2. The CDR3 extends over 15 amino acids. Germline V gene data show CDR1 as SGHRS and CDR2 as YFSETQ. The CDR3 sequence: CASSLEAGLSYGYTF.

The chain couples TRBV24-1 to TRBJ2-2; no DNA is available, so the TRBD1 call from TCRdb remains unchecked. In germline, CDR1 is KGHDR, CDR2 SFDVKD. CDR3 length: 13 amino acids. The chain's CDR3 is CATSGQIHGELFF.

The V and J genes are TRBV20-1 and TRBJ2-7; TCRdb outputs TRBD1, but without DNA this stays unchecked. In germline, CDR1 is DFQATT, CDR2 SNEGSKA (reference sequence). This CDR3 spans 12 amino acids. CDR3 protein: CSARGQGSEQYF.

The chain is built from TRBV10-2 and TRBJ1-2; TCRdb reports TRBD1, a call that lacks DNA to check it against. Germline assignment: CDR1 WSHSY and CDR2 SAAADI. The CDR3 spans 14 residues. This CDR3 reads CASNPGQADYGYTF.

This chain joins TRBV4-2 and TRBJ2-3; there is no DNA to check the TCRdb D call of TRBD1. Germline V gives CDR1 LGHNA, CDR2 YNFKEQ. The CDR3 extends over 21 amino acids. The CDR3 sequence is CASSQETIRGGFYPSTDTQYF.